The source of this T cell receptor beta chain is a study of control samples from healthy donors and cancer patients. Only in-frame clones appear in the TCRdb table, and some are missing; sequencing was by immunoSEQ multiplex PCR. The sample includes 20,000 to 30,000 clones, approximately 91% of them seen just once. This sequence originates from a man between 50 and 59 years old with lung cancer. The specimen sequenced was PBMCs.

CDR3 amino acids: CASSLSGDRDTQYF. In DNA form, the CDR3 reads TGTGCCAGCAGCTTGTCCGGGGACCGGGATACGCAGTATTTT. The V and J genes are TRBV7-9 and TRBJ2-3; D possibly uses TRBD1 or TRBD2 (5 bases each). CDR3 size: 14 residues. V lost 3 bases, J lost 6 bases, and 13 bases lay in between. The germline gives CDR1 SEHNR, CDR2 FQNEAQ (reference sequence). The variable domain in full, with the rest retrieved from reference TRBV7-9 and TRBJ2-3, is DTGVSQNPRHKITKRGQNVTFRCDPISEHNRLYWYRQTLGQGPEFLTYFQNEAQLEKSRLLSDRFSAERPKGSFSTLEIQRTEQGDSAMYLCASSLSGDRDTQYFGPGTRLTVL.